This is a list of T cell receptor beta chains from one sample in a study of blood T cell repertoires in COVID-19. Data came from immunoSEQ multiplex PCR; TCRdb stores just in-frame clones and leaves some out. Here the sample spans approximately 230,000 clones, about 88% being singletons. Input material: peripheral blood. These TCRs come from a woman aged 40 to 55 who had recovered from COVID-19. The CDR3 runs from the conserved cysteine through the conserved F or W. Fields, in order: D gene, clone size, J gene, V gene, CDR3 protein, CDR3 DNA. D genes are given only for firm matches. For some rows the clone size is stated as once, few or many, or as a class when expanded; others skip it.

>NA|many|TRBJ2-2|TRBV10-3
CAISDGGDTGELFF
TGTGCCATCAGTGACGGGGGAGACACCGGGGAGCTGTTTTTT
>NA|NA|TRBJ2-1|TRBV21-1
CASSKALLAWEYNEQFF
TGTGCCAGCAGCAAAGCGCTACTAGCCTGGGAATACAATGAGCAGTTCTTC
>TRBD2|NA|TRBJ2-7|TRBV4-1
CASSQSGGGSSYEQYF
TGCGCCAGCAGCCAATCCGGCGGGGGAAGCTCCTACGAGCAGTACTTC
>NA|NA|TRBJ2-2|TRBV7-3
CASSPMATGELFF
TGTGCCAGCAGCCCGATGGCCACCGGGGAGCTGTTTTTT
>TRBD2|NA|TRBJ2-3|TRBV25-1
CASSELAGSTDTQYF
TGTGCCAGCAGTGAACTAGCGGGCAGCACAGATACGCAGTATTTT
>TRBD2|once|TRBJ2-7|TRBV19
CASSLRTSGSYEQYF
TGTGCCAGTAGTCTGAGGACTAGCGGCTCCTACGAGCAGTACTTC
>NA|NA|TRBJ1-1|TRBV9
CASSVDSNTEAFF
TGTGCCAGCAGCGTCGATAGTAACACTGAAGCTTTCTTT
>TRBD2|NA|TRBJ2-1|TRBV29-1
CSAALAGNEQFF
TGCAGCGCCGCTCTAGCGGGGAATGAGCAGTTCTTC
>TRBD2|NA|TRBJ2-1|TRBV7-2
CASSRTSGGGEQFF
TGTGCCAGCAGTCGGACTAGCGGGGGCGGTGAGCAGTTCTTC
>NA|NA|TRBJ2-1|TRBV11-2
CASSLDRGEQFF
TGTGCCAGCAGCTTAGACCGAGGTGAGCAGTTCTTC
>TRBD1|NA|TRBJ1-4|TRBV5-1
CASSLEGTGGEKLFF
TGCGCCAGCAGCTTGGAAGGGACAGGGGGTGAAAAACTGTTTTTT
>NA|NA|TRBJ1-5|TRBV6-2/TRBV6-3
CASSFRGYSNQPQHF
TGTGCCAGCAGTTTCAGGGGTTATAGCAATCAGCCCCAGCATTTT
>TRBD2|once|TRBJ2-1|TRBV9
CASSVAGGADEQFF
TGTGCCAGCAGCGTAGCCGGGGGGGCCGATGAGCAGTTCTTC
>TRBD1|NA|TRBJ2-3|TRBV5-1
CASSFGTGKDTQYF
TGCGCCAGCAGCTTCGGGACAGGGAAGGATACGCAGTATTTT
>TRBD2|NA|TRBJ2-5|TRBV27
CASTPGGREGQETQYF
TGTGCCAGCACCCCCGGGGGGCGGGAGGGCCAAGAGACCCAGTACTTC
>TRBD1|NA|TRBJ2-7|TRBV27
CASRGPGQGAWEQYF
TGTGCCAGCAGGGGACCGGGACAGGGGGCATGGGAGCAGTACTTC
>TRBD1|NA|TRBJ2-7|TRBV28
CASQGEIYEQYF
TGTGCCAGTCAGGGGGAGATCTACGAGCAGTACTTC
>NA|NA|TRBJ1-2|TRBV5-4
CASSLGQEVNGYTF
TGTGCCAGCAGCTTGGGGCAGGAGGTTAATGGCTACACCTTC
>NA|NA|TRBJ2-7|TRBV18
CASSPSKGVEGYEQYF
TGTGCCAGCTCACCGTCGAAGGGGGTCGAGGGGTACGAGCAGTACTTC
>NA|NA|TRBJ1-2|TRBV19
CASTGPQGYGYTF
TGTGCCAGTACAGGGCCCCAGGGGTATGGCTACACCTTC
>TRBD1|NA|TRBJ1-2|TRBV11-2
CASSLVQGAFGYTF
TGTGCCAGCAGCTTGGTCCAGGGGGCGTTTGGCTACACCTTC
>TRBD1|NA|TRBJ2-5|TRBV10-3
CAIRKTGDLQETQYF
TGTGCCATCAGGAAGACAGGGGACCTACAAGAGACCCAGTACTTC
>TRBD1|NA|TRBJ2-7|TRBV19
CASRDRRYEQYF
TGTGCCAGCCGGGACAGGCGCTACGAGCAGTACTTC
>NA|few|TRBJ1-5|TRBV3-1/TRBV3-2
CASSFLGEQPQHF
TGTGCCAGCAGCTTCCTCGGGGAACAGCCCCAGCATTTT
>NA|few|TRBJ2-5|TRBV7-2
CASSSIGGIQTQYF
TGTGCCAGCAGCTCCATCGGCGGAATCCAGACCCAGTACTTC
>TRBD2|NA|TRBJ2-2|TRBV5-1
CASSSLLAVNTGELFF
TGCGCCAGCAGCTCACTTCTAGCGGTGAACACCGGGGAGCTGTTTTTT
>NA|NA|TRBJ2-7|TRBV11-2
CASSFNQGYEQYF
TGTGCCAGCAGCTTTAACCAGGGCTACGAGCAGTACTTC
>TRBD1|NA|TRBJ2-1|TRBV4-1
CASSPLTGKVGNEQFF
TGCGCCAGCAGCCCATTGACAGGGAAAGTGGGGAATGAGCAGTTCTTC
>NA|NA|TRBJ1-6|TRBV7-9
CASSKPGPADNSPLHF
TGTGCCAGCAGCAAACCAGGCCCGGCCGATAATTCACCCCTCCACTTT
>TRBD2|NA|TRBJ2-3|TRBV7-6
CASSRGYSGGQDTQYF
TGTGCCAGCAGCAGAGGGTACAGCGGGGGACAAGATACGCAGTATTTT
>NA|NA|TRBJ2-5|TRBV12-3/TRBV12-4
CASSYRETQYF
TGTGCCAGCAGTTACCGGGAGACCCAGTACTTC
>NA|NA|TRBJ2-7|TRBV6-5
CASRYRGLTYEQYF
TGTGCCAGCAGGTACAGGGGACTTACCTACGAGCAGTACTTC
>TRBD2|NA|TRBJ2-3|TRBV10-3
CAISATSWADTQYF
TGTGCCATCAGCGCGACTAGCTGGGCAGATACGCAGTATTTT
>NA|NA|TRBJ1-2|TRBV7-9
CASSLVKGGSRDYGYTF
TGTGCCAGCAGCTTAGTTAAAGGTGGGAGCAGAGACTATGGCTACACCTTC
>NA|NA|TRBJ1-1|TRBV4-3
CASSQVVRRGSEAFF
TGCGCCAGCAGCCAAGTTGTCCGGAGGGGCTCTGAAGCTTTCTTT
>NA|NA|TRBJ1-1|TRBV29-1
CSVKNRQLNTEAFF
TGCAGCGTTAAAAACCGACAGCTGAACACTGAAGCTTTCTTT
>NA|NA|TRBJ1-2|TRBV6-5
CASSSLYGYTF
TGTGCCAGCAGTTCCCTGTATGGCTACACCTTC
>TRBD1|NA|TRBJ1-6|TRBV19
CASGQGYNSPLHF
TGTGCCAGTGGACAGGGGTATAATTCACCCCTCCACTTT
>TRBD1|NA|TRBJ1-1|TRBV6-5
CASSRRGTGREAFF
TGTGCCAGCAGCCGCCGTGGGACAGGGAGAGAAGCTTTCTTT
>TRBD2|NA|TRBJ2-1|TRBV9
CASSPAEYIAGSPLNEQFF
TGTGCCAGCAGCCCTGCCGAATATATAGCGGGGTCCCCATTAAATGAGCAGTTCTTC
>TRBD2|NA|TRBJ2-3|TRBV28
CASSSGTSGGVRGTDTQYF
TGTGCCAGCAGTTCAGGGACTAGCGGGGGGGTCCGGGGCACAGATACGCAGTATTTT
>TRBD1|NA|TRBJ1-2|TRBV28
CATSYGQAGYTF
TGTGCGACATCTTACGGACAGGCGGGCTACACCTTC
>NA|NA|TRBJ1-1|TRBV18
CASSPTRTVYNTEAFF
TGTGCCAGCTCACCCACAAGGACAGTTTACAACACTGAAGCTTTCTTT
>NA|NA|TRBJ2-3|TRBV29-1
CSVGLGYADTQYF
TGCAGCGTGGGACTGGGCTACGCAGATACGCAGTATTTT